This TCR beta chain was identified in a study of shared clonotypes between healthy human individuals. Study context: Ranging from 18 to 49 in age, donors were a couple of women and a few men.

Study findings and constraints: Sampling covered nothing but blood. Tissue TCR repertoires likely differ from those found in blood.

Comments on this clone: Its antigen is not identified.

Germline CDR1 PRHDT, CDR2 FYEKMQ (reference sequence). V dropped 2 bases and J dropped 2 bases, with 17 bases sitting between them. This CDR3 is built from 17 residues. CD45RO-negative CD8 cells positively selected for CCR7 made up the naive population, which excluded terminally differentiated effector memory CD45RA+ cells. The table came from immunoSEQ multiplex PCR; TCRdb's copy has only in-frame clones and leaves some out. The sample shows roughly 2 million clones, about 95% of them seen only once. The chain couples TRBV13 to TRBJ2-3, with D possibly being TRBD2 (5 bases). Sequenced: naive CD8+ T cells sorted from blood. This clonotype originated in a man younger than 35 in good health. This CDR3 reads CASSLLGSSGFTDTQYF. In nucleotides, the CDR3 is TGTGCCAGCAGCTTATTGGGGAGTTCAGGCTTCACAGATACGCAGTATTTT.